This is a list of T cell receptor beta chains from one sample in a study of blood T cell repertoires in COVID-19. The assay was immunoSEQ multiplex PCR, and TCRdb's table has in-frame clones only and misses some. The sample has 55,000 to 60,000 clones; about 84% are singletons. Material: peripheral blood. These receptors all come from a man in his forties or fifties with active COVID-19. Both conserved end residues are part of each CDR3. The D gene is left open where the match is weak. The size of a clone is reported for some rows only, either as once, few or many, or as a class for expanded clones.

clone size | CDR3 length | D gene | J gene | V gene | CDR3 DNA | CDR3 protein
- | 15 | TRBD1 | TRBJ1-2 | TRBV19 | TGTGCCAGTAGTGCAGGGACAGGGGGAAACTATGGCTACACCTTC | CASSAGTGGNYGYTF
- | 16 | TRBD1 | TRBJ1-1 | TRBV30 | TGTGCCTGGAGTCGACAGGGGGCAGTTTCGAACACTGAAGCTTTCTTT | CAWSRQGAVSNTEAFF
- | 15 | - | TRBJ1-5 | TRBV28 | TGTGCCAGCAGTTTAGCCCTCGGCGGCCCGAGGCCCCAGCATTTT | CASSLALGGPRPQHF
- | 14 | - | TRBJ1-6 | TRBV6-5 | TGTGCCAGCACTACGGGGGGCCTGGGTTCACCCCTCCACTTT | CASTTGGLGSPLHF
- | 16 | - | TRBJ2-3 | TRBV7-9 | TGTGCCAGCAGCCCCCCAGGAGGGCCCTCCACAGATACGCAGTATTTT | CASSPPGGPSTDTQYF
once | 11 | - | TRBJ2-5 | TRBV20-1 | TGCAGTGCTCGGACAGAAGAGACCCAGTACTTC | CSARTEETQYF
- | 13 | TRBD2 | TRBJ2-3 | TRBV18 | TGTGCCAGCTCACTTCTAGCGGGAGAGGTCGCGCTTTTT | CASSLLAGEVALF
- | 11 | - | TRBJ2-7 | TRBV7-9 | TGTGCCAGCAGTTCCCACTACGAGCAGTACTTC | CASSSHYEQYF
- | 18 | TRBD1 | TRBJ2-7 | TRBV10-2 | TGCGCCAGCAGTGAGCCGCCCCACAGGGGGCTATTCTCCTACGAGCAGTACTTC | CASSEPPHRGLFSYEQYF
- | 16 | TRBD1 | TRBJ1-6 | TRBV7-3 | TGTGCCAGCAGCTCCATCGGACAGGGGATTGATTCACCCCTCCACTTT | CASSSIGQGIDSPLHF
- | 16 | TRBD2 | TRBJ2-5 | TRBV6-2/TRBV6-3 | TGTGCCAGCAGTTACACGTTGACTAGCGCGCAAGAGACCCAGTACTTC | CASSYTLTSAQETQYF
- | 15 | TRBD1 | TRBJ2-2 | TRBV5-4 | TGTGCCAGCAGGTCGGGACAGGCATCCCCGGGGGAGCTGTTTTTT | CASRSGQASPGELFF
- | 15 | TRBD1 | TRBJ2-2 | TRBV6-4 | TGTGCCAGCAGTCCGGGACAGGGGGGCGCCGGGGAGCTGTTTTTT | CASSPGQGGAGELFF
- | 15 | TRBD2 | TRBJ2-1 | TRBV28 | TGTGCCACGGGGGAGGGACGTTTCTCCTACAATGAGCAGTTCTTC | CATGEGRFSYNEQFF
- | 14 | - | TRBJ2-1 | TRBV28 | TGTGCCAGCAGCAGCTCGACTATATACAATGAGCAGTTCTTC | CASSSSTIYNEQFF
few | 13 | TRBD2 | TRBJ2-4 | TRBV10-1 | TGCGCCAGCAGTCCTAGCGGGAGCGGCATTCAGTACTTC | CASSPSGSGIQYF
- | 15 | TRBD1 | TRBJ2-3 | TRBV2 | TGTGCCAGCAGTCGACAGGGCCTTTTCACAGATACGCAGTATTTT | CASSRQGLFTDTQYF
- | 17 | - | TRBJ1-1 | TRBV28 | TGTGCCAGCAGTTTATTGTCGTTAAGGGACTGGAACACTGAAGCTTTCTTT | CASSLLSLRDWNTEAFF
once | 14 | - | TRBJ1-2 | TRBV30 | TGTGCCTGGGGGGGGCAGGACATTAACTATGGCTACACCTTC | CAWGGQDINYGYTF
- | 13 | - | TRBJ1-5 | TRBV6-6 | TGTGCCAGCAGAATTTATAGCAATCAGCCCCAGCATTTT | CASRIYSNQPQHF
- | 12 | TRBD2 | TRBJ2-1 | TRBV7-3 | TGTGCCAGCAGCCCTTCGGGGGGTGAGCAGTTCTTC | CASSPSGGEQFF
few | 15 | TRBD1 | TRBJ2-7 | TRBV2 | TGTGCCAGCAGTGGGGGACAGGCCGCCTCCTACGAGCAGTACTTC | CASSGGQAASYEQYF
- | 11 | - | TRBJ1-2 | TRBV12-3/TRBV12-4 | TGTGCCAGCACCTTTGAGGGTGGCTACACCTTC | CASTFEGGYTF
- | 14 | - | TRBJ1-5 | TRBV11-2 | TGTGCCAGCAGCTTATCGAGCAGCAATCAGCCCCAGCATTTT | CASSLSSSNQPQHF
- | 14 | - | TRBJ2-3 | TRBV15 | TGTGCCACCAGCAGATCCTTCGGAGCAGATACGCAGTATTTT | CATSRSFGADTQYF
- | 14 | TRBD2 | TRBJ2-7 | TRBV2 | TGTGCCAGCAGTACCGGGACTAGCGCACACGAGCAGTACTTC | CASSTGTSAHEQYF
once | 16 | TRBD1 | TRBJ1-2 | TRBV28 | TGTGCCAGCAGTGAAACCGGGACAGGGGGCGACTATGGCTACACCTTC | CASSETGTGGDYGYTF
- | 14 | - | TRBJ2-7 | TRBV5-1 | TGCGCCAGCAGCAAGACTGCCAGCTCCTACGAGCAGTACTTC | CASSKTASSYEQYF
- | 14 | - | TRBJ2-7 | TRBV4-1 | TGCGCCAGCAGCCACCTTTTAGCCTCCTACGAGCAGTACTTC | CASSHLLASYEQYF
once | 15 | TRBD1 | TRBJ1-1 | TRBV5-1 | TGCGCCACCGGGACGACTGGGCCAGGGGGGACTGAAGCTTTCTTT | CATGTTGPGGTEAFF
- | 14 | - | TRBJ1-4 | TRBV5-6 | TGTGCCACCAACCAACCCCCAGGGAGGGAAAAACTGTTTTTT | CATNQPPGREKLFF
- | 16 | - | TRBJ1-3 | TRBV28 | TGTGCCAGCAGTTCCGTTACAGGGTCCTCTGGAAACACCATATATTTT | CASSSVTGSSGNTIYF
- | 14 | - | TRBJ1-4 | TRBV6-5 | TGTGCCGCCAGACGCGTGGGCTATAATGAAAAACTGTTTTTT | CAARRVGYNEKLFF
- | 13 | - | TRBJ2-5 | TRBV30 | TGTGCCAGCGGAGCAGGGGAAAGTCGGTCCCAGTACTTC | CASGAGESRSQYF
- | 12 | TRBD1 | TRBJ1-2 | TRBV10-3 | TGTGCCACCCAACAGGGGCTGTATGGCTACACCTTC | CATQQGLYGYTF
- | 14 | - | TRBJ2-7 | TRBV15 | TGTGCCACCAGCACTCGGGTCAGTCGGCGCGAGCAGTACTTC | CATSTRVSRREQYF
- | 14 | - | TRBJ1-2 | TRBV6-5 | TGTGCCAGCCAAAGGGGGGGCGGCCTACAGGGCTACACCTTC | CASQRGGGLQGYTF
- | 17 | TRBD1 | TRBJ1-3 | TRBV5-1 | TGCGCCAGCAGCTTGGGGACAGGGGTTCTCTCTGGAAACACCATATATTTT | CASSLGTGVLSGNTIYF